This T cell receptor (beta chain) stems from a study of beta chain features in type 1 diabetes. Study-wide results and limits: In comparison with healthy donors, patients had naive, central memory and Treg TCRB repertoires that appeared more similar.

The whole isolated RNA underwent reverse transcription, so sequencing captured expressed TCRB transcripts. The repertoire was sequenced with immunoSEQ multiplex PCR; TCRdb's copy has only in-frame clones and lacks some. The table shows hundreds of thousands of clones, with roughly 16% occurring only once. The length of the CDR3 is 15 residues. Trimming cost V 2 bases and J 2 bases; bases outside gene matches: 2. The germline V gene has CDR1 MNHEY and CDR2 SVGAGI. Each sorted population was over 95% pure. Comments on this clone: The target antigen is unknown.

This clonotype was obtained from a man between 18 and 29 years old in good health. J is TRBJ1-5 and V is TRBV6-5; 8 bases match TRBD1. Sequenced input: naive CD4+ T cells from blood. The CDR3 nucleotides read TGTGCCAGCAGTTACGGGGGACAGGGCAATCAGCCCCAGCATTTT. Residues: CASSYGGQGNQPQHF.